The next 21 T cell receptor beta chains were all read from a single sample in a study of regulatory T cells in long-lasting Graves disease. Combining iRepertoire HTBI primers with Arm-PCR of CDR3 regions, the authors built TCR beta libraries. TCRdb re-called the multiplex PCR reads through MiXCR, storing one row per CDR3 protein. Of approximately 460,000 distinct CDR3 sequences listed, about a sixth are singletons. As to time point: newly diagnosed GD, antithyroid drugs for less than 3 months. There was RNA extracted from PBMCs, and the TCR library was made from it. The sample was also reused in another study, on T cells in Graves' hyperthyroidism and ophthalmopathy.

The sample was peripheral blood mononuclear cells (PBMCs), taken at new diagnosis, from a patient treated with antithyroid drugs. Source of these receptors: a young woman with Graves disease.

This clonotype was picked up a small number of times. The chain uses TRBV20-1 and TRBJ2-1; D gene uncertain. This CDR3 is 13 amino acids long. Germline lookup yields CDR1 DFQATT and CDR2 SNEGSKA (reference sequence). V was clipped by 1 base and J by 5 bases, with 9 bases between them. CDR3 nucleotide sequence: TGCAGTGCTAGAGTAGGTCTCAACAATGAGCAGTTCTTC. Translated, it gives CSARVGLNNEQFF.

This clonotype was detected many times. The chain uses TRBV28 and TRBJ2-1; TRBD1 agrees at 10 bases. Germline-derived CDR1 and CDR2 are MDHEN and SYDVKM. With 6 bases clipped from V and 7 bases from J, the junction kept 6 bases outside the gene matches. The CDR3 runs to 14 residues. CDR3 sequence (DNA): TGTGCCAGCAGCAGACAGGGGGCGAGGAATGAGCAGTTCTTC. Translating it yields CASSRQGARNEQFF.

The CDR3 DNA sequence: TGTGCCAGCAGTTTACGGGGGGTGGATACGCAGTATTTT. It codes for CASSLRGVDTQYF. J is TRBJ2-3 and V is TRBV27; 7 bases fit TRBD2. Germline loops: CDR1 MNHEY, CDR2 SMNVEV (reference sequence). The CDR3 is made up of 13 amino acids. With 2 bases clipped from V and 6 bases from J, the junction kept 2 bases outside the gene matches.

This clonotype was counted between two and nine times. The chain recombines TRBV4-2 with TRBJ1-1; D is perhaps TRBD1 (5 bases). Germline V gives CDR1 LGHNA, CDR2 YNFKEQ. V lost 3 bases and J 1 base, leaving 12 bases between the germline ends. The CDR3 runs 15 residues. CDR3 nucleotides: TGTGCCAGCAGCCAGCCGGGACGGTCGAACACTGAAGCTTTCTTT. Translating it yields CASSQPGRSNTEAFF.

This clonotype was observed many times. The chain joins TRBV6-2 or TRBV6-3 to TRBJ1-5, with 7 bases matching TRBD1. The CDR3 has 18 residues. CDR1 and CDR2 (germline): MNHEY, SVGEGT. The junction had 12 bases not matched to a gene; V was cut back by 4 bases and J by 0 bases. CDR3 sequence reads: CASSSPGQNYDSNQPQHF. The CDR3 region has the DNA TGTGCCAGCAGTTCCCCGGGACAGAACTATGATAGCAATCAGCCCCAGCATTTT.

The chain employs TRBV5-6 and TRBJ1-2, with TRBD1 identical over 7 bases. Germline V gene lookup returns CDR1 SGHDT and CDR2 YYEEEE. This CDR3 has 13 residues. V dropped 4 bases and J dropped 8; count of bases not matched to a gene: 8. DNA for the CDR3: TGTGCCAGCAGCCGAGGGGACAGATGGGGCTACACCTTC. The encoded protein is CASSRGDRWGYTF.

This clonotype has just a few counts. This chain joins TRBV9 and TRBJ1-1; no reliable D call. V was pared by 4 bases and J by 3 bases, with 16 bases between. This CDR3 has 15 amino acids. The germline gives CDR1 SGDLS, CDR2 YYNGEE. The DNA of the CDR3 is TGTGCCAGCAGCCCACTCCGGACCTGGGACACTGAAGCTTTCTTT. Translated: CASSPLRTWDTEAFF.

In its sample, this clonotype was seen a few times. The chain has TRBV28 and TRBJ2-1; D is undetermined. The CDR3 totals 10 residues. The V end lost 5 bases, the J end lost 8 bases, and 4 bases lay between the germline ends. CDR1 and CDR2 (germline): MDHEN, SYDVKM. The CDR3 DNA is TGTGCCAGCAGTCGACATGAGCAGTTCTTC. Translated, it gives CASSRHEQFF.

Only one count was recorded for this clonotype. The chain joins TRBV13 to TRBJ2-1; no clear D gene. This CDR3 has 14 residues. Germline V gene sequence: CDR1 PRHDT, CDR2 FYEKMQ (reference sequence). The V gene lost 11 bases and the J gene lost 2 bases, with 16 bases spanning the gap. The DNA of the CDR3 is TGTGCCGGCAAAGGCTCTGGCACCTACAATGAGCAGTTCTTC. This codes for CAGKGSGTYNEQFF.

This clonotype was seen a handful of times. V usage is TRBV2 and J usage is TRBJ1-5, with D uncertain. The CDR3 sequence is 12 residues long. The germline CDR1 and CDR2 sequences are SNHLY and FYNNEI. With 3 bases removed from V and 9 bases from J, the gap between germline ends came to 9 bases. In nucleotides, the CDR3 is TGTGCCAGCAGTGAGTCACAGACGCCCCAGCATTTT. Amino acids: CASSESQTPQHF.

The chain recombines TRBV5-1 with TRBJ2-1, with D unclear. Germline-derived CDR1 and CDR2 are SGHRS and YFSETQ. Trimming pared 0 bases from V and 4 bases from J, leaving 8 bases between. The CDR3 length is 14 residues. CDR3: CASSLVTTYNEQFF. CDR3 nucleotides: TGCGCCAGCAGCTTGGTTACGACGTACAATGAGCAGTTCTTC.

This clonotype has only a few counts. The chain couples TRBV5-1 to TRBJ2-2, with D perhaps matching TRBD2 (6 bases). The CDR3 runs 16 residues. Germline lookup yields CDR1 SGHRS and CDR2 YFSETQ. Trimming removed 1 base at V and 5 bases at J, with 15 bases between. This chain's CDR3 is CASSLTDLARTGELFF. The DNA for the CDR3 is TGCGCCAGCAGCTTGACAGATCTAGCGCGAACCGGGGAGCTGTTTTTT.

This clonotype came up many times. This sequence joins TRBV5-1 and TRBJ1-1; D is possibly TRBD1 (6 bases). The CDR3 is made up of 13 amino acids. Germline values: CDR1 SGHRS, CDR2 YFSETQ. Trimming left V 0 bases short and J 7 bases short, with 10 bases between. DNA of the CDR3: TGCGCCAGCAGCTTGGCCGACAGGATTGAAGCTTTCTTT. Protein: CASSLADRIEAFF. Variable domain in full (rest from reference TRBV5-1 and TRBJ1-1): KAGVTQTPRYLIKTRGQQVTLSCSPISGHRSVSWYQQTPGQGLQFLFEYFSETQRNKGNFPGRFSGRQFSNSRSEMNVSTLELGDSALYLCASSLADRIEAFFGQGTRLTVV.

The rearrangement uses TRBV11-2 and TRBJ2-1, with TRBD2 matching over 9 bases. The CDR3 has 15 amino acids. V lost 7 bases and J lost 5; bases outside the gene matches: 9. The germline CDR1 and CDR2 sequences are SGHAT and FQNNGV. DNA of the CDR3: TGTGCCAGCATCCTCGGGACTAGCAGTAACAATGAGCAGTTCTTC. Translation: CASILGTSSNNEQFF. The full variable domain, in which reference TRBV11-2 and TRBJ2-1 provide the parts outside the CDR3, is EAGVAQSPRYKIIEKRQSVAFWCNPISGHATLYWYQQILGQGPKLLIQFQNNGVVDDSQLPKDRFSAERLKGVDSTLKIQPAKLEDSAVYLCASILGTSSNNEQFFGPGTRLTVL.

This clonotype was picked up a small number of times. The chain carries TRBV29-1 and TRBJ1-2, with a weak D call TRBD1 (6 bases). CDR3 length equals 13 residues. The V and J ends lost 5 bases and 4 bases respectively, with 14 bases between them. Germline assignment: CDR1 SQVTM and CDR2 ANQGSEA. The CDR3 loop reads CSVSSTGSYGYTF. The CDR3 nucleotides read TGCAGCGTTTCGTCCACAGGGAGCTATGGCTACACCTTC.

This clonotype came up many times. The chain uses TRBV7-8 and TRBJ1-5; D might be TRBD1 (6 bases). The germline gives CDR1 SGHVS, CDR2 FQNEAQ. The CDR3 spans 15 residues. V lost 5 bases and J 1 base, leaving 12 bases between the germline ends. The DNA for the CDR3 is TGTGCCAGCAGCCCGAACAGGGTCAGCAATCAGCCCCAGCATTTT. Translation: CASSPNRVSNQPQHF.

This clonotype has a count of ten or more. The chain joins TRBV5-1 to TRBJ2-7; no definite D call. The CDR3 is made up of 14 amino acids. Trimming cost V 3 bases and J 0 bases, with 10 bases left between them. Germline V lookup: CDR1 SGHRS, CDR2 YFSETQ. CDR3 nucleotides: TGCGCCAGCAGCTCCAGCACAGACTCCTACGAGCAGTACTTC. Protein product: CASSSSTDSYEQYF.

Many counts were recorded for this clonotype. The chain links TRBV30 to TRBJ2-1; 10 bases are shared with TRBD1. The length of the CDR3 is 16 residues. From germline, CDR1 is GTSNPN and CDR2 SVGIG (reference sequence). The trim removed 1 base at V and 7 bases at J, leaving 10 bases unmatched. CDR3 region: CAWSERSDRGRNEQFF. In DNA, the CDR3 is TGTGCCTGGAGTGAAAGGTCAGACAGGGGGCGGAATGAGCAGTTCTTC.

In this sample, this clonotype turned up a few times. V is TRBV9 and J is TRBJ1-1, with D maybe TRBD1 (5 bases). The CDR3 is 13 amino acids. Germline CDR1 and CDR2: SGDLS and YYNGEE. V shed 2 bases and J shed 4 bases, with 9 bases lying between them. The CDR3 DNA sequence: TGTGCCAGCAGCGTGCAGGGAATCACTGAAGCTTTCTTT. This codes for CASSVQGITEAFF.

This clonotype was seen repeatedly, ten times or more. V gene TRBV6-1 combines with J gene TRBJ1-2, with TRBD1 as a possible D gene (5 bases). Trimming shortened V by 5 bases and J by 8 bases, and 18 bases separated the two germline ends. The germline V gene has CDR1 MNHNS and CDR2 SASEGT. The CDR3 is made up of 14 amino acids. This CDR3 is CASSTGAEGLGYTF. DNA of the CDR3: TGTGCCAGCAGTACGGGCGCGGAGGGGCTCGGCTACACCTTC.

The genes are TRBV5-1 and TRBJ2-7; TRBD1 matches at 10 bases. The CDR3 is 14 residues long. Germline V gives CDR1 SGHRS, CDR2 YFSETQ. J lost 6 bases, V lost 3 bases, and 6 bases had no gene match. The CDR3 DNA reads TGCGCCAGCAGCTCTGGGACAGGGGAGGGCGAGCAGTACTTC. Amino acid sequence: CASSSGTGEGEQYF.